The 6 T cell receptor beta chains given below trace back to one sample, sequenced in a study of control samples from healthy donors and cancer patients. Libraries were prepared by immunoSEQ multiplex PCR; TCRdb keeps only in-frame clonotypes and omits some of them. The sample has 160,000 or so clones; around 94% are singletons. Sample: PBMCs. The receptors were sampled from a man aged 55 to 70 with colorectal cancer.

J is TRBJ2-7 and V is TRBV2, with TRBD1 as a possible D gene (6 bases). The germline V gene has CDR1 SNHLY and CDR2 FYNNEI. Between the trimmed V and J ends, which lost 3 bases and 2 bases, there was a span of 8 bases. The CDR3 is 13 amino acids. The CDR3 reads CASSDQGPYEQYF. CDR3 in DNA: TGTGCCAGCAGTGATCAGGGGCCCTACGAGCAGTACTTC.

J is TRBJ2-6 and V is TRBV7-9, with D possibly matching TRBD2 (5 bases). This CDR3 is built from 17 residues. Trimming shortened V by 2 bases and J by 0 bases, and 11 bases separated the two germline ends. From germline, CDR1 is SEHNR and CDR2 FQNEAQ (reference sequence). CDR3 region: CASSLLRGVSGANVLTF. DNA of the CDR3: TGTGCCAGCAGCTTACTTCGGGGTGTCTCTGGGGCCAACGTCCTGACTTTC.

The chain combines TRBV11-2 with TRBJ1-3; perhaps TRBD1 as D (6 bases). The ends were cut back, 5 bases at V and 1 base at J, with 9 bases in the middle. This CDR3 comprises 14 residues. Germline CDR1 reads SGHAT; CDR2 reads FQNNGV. CDR3 bases: TGTGCCAGCAGCGGCAGGGGTTCTGGAAACACCATATATTTT. Translated: CASSGRGSGNTIYF.

The chain has TRBV19 and TRBJ1-5, with D perhaps matching TRBD1 (5 bases). Germline V gives CDR1 LNHDA, CDR2 SQIVND (reference sequence). This CDR3 spans 14 amino acids. The V end lost 1 base, the J end lost 6 bases, and 10 bases lay between the germline ends. The CDR3 DNA is TGTGCCAGTAGTATAGTCAGGGTAGGTCAGCCCCAGCATTTT. Encoded protein: CASSIVRVGQPQHF.

The chain links TRBV7-2 to TRBJ1-2; D is unclear. The germline gives CDR1 SGHTA, CDR2 FQGNSA. The CDR3 sequence is 13 residues long. Between the trimmed V and J ends, which lost 1 base and 2 bases, there was a span of 5 bases. CDR3 bases: TGTGCCAGCAGCTTAGACAGCAACTATGGCTACACCTTC. It translates to CASSLDSNYGYTF.

The rearrangement links TRBV9 to TRBJ2-5; D assignment may be TRBD1 or TRBD2 (5 bases each). This CDR3 has 14 amino acids. The germline V gene encodes CDR1 SGDLS and CDR2 YYNGEE. Trimming pared 4 bases from V and 4 bases from J, leaving 14 bases between. CDR3 sequence: CASSPSGRLETQYF. CDR3 coding DNA: TGTGCCAGCAGCCCCTCGGGGCGATTAGAGACCCAGTACTTC.